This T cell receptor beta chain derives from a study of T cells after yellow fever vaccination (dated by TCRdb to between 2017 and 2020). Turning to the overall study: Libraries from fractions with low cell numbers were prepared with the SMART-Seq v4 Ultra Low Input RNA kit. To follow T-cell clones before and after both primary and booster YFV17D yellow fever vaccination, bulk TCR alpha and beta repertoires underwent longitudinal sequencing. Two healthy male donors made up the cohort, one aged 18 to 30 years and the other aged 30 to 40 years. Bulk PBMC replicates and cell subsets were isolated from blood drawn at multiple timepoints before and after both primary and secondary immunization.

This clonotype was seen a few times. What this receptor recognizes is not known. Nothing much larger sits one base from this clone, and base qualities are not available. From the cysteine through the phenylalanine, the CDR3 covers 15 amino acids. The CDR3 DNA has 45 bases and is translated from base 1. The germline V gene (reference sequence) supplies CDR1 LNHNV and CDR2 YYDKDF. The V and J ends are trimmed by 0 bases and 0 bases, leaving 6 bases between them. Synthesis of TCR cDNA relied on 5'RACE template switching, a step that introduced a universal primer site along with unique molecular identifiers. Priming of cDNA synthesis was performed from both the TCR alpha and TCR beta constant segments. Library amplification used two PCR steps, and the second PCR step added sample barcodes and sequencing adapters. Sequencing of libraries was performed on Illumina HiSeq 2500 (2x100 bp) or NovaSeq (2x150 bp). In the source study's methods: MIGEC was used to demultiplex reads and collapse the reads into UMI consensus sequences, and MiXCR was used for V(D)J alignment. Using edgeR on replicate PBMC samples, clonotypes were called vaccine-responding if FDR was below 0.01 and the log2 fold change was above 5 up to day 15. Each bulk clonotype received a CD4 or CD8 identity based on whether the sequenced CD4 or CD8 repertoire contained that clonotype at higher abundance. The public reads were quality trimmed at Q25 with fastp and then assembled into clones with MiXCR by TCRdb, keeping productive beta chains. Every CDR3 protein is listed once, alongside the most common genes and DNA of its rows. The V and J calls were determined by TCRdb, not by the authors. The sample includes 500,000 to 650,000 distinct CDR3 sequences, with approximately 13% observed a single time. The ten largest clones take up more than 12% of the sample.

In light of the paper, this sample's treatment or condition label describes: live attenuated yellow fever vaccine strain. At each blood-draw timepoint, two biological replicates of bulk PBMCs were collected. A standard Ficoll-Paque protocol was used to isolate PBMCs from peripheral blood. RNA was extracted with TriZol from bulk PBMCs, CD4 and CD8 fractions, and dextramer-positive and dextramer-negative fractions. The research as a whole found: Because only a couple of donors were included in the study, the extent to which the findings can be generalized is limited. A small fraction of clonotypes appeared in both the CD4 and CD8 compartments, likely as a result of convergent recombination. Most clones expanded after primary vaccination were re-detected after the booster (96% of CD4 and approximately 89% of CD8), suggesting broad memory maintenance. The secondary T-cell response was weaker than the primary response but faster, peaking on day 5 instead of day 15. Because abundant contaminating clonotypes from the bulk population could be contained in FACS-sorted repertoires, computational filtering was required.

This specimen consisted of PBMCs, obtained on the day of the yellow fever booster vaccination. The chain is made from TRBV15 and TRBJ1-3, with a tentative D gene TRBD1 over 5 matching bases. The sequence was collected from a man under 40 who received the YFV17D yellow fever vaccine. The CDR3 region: CATSREDNSGNTIYF. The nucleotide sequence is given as TGTGCCACCAGCAGAGAGGACAACTCTGGAAACACCATATATTTT.